What follows are 5 T cell receptor beta chains derived from one specimen sequenced in a study of blood T cell repertoires in COVID-19. Libraries were prepared by immunoSEQ multiplex PCR; TCRdb keeps only in-frame clonotypes and omits some of them. The sample consists of 300,000 to 400,000 clones, approximately 87% of them appearing once. The specimen sequenced was PBMCs or T cells enriched from blood (not recorded which). Receptor source: a woman aged 25 to 45 with acute COVID-19.

The V and J genes are TRBV19 and TRBJ2-5, with TRBD1 identical over 11 bases. Per the germline V gene, CDR1 is LNHDA and CDR2 is SQIVND (reference sequence). CDR3 length: 14 residues. Losses at the gene ends were 7 bases for V and 2 bases for J; bases not matched to a gene: 3. CDR3 loop: CASTRDRGQETQYF. The CDR3 nucleotides are TGTGCCAGTACCCGGGACAGGGGGCAAGAGACCCAGTACTTC.

The chain uses TRBV3-1 (or the pseudogene TRBV3-2) and TRBJ2-1; 8 positions agree with TRBD2. The trim removed 8 bases at V and 4 bases at J, leaving 10 bases unmatched. CDR1 and CDR2 from the germline V gene are LGHDT and YNNKEL (reference sequence). The CDR3 covers 15 residues. CDR3 sequence reads: CASGGSAGGYNEQFF. The DNA for the CDR3 is TGTGCCAGCGGAGGTAGCGCGGGGGGATACAATGAGCAGTTCTTC.

The chain couples TRBV18 to TRBJ1-6; 9 positions agree with TRBD1. The germline gives CDR1 KGHSH, CDR2 LQKENI. Trimming cost V 0 bases and J 6 bases; bases outside gene matches: 0. The CDR3 covers 15 residues. Here the CDR3 reads CASSPPGQGNSPLHF. CDR3 nucleotide sequence: TGTGCCAGCTCACCACCGGGACAGGGTAATTCACCCCTCCACTTT.

The rearrangement links TRBV9 to TRBJ2-1; tentatively, D is TRBD2 (6 bases). This CDR3 contains 16 residues. Trimming took off 4 bases at V and 6 bases at J, with 20 bases between the two ends. Per the germline V gene, CDR1 is SGDLS and CDR2 is YYNGEE. CDR3 residues: CASSSRATRDSNEQFF. The CDR3 nucleotides read TGTGCCAGCAGCTCGCGGGCCACGCGGGACTCCAATGAGCAGTTCTTC.

The chain carries TRBV5-4 and TRBJ2-7, with D perhaps TRBD2 (7 bases). The ends were cut back, 2 bases at V and 4 bases at J, with 13 bases in the middle. Germline V gene data show CDR1 as SGHNT and CDR2 as YYREEE (reference sequence). This CDR3 spans 14 amino acids. The CDR3 DNA sequence: TGTGCCAGCAGCTTCTCCGGGGGGCCTTACGAGCAGTACTTC. Encoded protein: CASSFSGGPYEQYF.